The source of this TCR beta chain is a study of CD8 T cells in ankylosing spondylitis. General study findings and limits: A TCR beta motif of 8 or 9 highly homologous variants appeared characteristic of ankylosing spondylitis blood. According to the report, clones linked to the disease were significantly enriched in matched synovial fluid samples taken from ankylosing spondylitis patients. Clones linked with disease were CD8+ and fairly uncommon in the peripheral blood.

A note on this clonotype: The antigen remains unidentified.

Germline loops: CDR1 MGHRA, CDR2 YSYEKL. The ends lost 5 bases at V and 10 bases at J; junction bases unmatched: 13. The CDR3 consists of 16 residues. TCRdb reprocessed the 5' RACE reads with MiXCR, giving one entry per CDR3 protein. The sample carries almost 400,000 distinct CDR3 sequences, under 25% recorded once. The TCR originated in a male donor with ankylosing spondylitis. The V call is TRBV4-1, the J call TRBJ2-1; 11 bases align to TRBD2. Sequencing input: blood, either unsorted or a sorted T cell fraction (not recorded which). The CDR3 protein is CASSNPTSGKQKEQFF. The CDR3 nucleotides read TGCGCCAGCAGCAACCCGACTAGCGGGAAACAAAAGGAGCAGTTCTTC.